This T cell receptor (beta chain) emerged from a study of shared clonotypes between healthy human individuals. Participating donors were healthy, HIV-negative adults free of recent acute infections or vaccinations. The repertoire was sequenced with immunoSEQ multiplex PCR; TCRdb's copy has only in-frame clones and lacks some. The sample holds approximately 500,000 clones, approximately 80% seen once. The sequenced sample was PBMCs. The TCR sequence derives from a woman in her thirties or forties in good health. Some clones in this sample may be carry-over from other donors' samples.

The CDR3, as DNA: TGTGCTCAGGGTAGGGACACTGAAGCTTTCTTT. Its protein product is CAQGRDTEAFF. This sequence joins TRBV2 and TRBJ1-1, with D tentatively TRBD1 (5 bases). Germline CDR1 is SNHLY and CDR2 is FYNNEI. The CDR3 length is 11 residues.